This record looks at one TCR beta chain sequence and its context. Original processing methods: The assay estimated nucleated cells by amplifying reference gene primers. Repertoires were generated with immunoSEQ multiplex PCR, while TCRdb's copy carries only in-frame clones and drops some. Clone size and the V and J calls come from that table; the DNA yielded D and trimming. The sample consists of fewer than 500,000 clones, about nine tenths of them appearing once. Participants spanned ages about 18 to 100 years and resided in 20 to 30 US areas. Participant-given clinical history determined each cohort assignment. These data come from a study of blood T cell repertoires in COVID-19. The origin of this receptor is a woman aged 18 to 35 who had recovered from COVID-19. Specimen: PBMCs or T cells enriched from blood (not recorded which).

CDR3 DNA: TGTGCCAGCAGCTTAGAGGGGTTCCACGAGCAGTACTTC. It codes for CASSLEGFHEQYF. This sequence joins TRBV7-9 and TRBJ2-7, with D perhaps matching TRBD1 (5 bases). The CDR3 extends over 13 amino acids. V was trimmed by 1 base and J by 5 bases, leaving 9 bases between them. Per the germline V gene, CDR1 is SEHNR and CDR2 is FQNEAQ (reference sequence). Full variable domain (rest looked up from reference TRBV7-9 and TRBJ2-7): DTGVSQNPRHKITKRGQNVTFRCDPISEHNRLYWYRQTLGQGPEFLTYFQNEAQLEKSRLLSDRFSAERPKGSFSTLEIQRTEQGDSAMYLCASSLEGFHEQYFGPGTRLTVT.